Listed here is a single T cell receptor (beta chain). PCR was performed using 60 Vbeta and 13 Jbeta primers. Assay used: immunoSEQ multiplex PCR; TCRdb lists only in-frame clones, some missing. There are 90,000 to 150,000 clones in the sample; approximately 80% occur only once, and 4% to 5% lies in the top ten. The sample originates from a study of cytomegalovirus exposure and HLA in healthy donors. The CDR3 spans 15 residues. Trimming removed 5 bases from V and 2 bases from J, with 12 bases in between. The germline V gene encodes CDR1 SGHTA and CDR2 FQGNSA. Sequencing was performed on PBMCs. The chain recombines TRBV7-2 with TRBJ2-2; D gene unclear. The sequence derives from a man aged 45-65 years in good health and CMV-seropositive. DNA for the CDR3: TGTGCCAGCAGCACACAGACAAAAAACACCGGGGAGCTGTTTTTT. It is translated as CASSTQTKNTGELFF.